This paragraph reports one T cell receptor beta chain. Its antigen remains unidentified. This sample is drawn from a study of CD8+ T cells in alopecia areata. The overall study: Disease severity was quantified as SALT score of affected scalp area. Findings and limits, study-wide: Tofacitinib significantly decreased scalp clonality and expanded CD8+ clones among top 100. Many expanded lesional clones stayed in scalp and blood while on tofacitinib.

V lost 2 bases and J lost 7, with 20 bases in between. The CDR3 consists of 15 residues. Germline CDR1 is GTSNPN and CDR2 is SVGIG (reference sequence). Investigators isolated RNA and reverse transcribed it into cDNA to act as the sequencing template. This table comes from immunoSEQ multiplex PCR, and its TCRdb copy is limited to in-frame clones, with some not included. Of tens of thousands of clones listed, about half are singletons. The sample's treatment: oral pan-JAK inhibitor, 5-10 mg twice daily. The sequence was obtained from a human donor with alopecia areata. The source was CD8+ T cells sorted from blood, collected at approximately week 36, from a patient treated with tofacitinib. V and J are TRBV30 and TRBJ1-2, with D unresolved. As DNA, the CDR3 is TGTGCCTGGAGTCTAGGGAACTCCCCACTATTTGGCTACACCTTC. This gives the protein CAWSLGNSPLFGYTF.